This passage covers 6 T cell receptor beta chains from one sample sequenced in a study of blood T cell repertoires in COVID-19 (dated by TCRdb to about 2020). Receptors were amplified or captured by the immunoSEQ multiplex PCR assay. Drawn from immuneACCESS, this table holds only the in-frame rearrangements with V and J called that TCRdb kept. Clones are partly lost; checked studies trace under half to an unresolved V gene and leave the rest unexplained. The sample table holds about 160,000 clones, of which 65% to 90% were seen once. 3% to 4% of the sample is held by the ten biggest clonotypes. The sample taken for sequencing was peripheral blood. All receptors come from a man aged 70-80 years with acute or convalescent COVID-19.

This clone was observed once. The rearrangement joins TRBV7-3 to TRBJ2-3; 8 positions agree with TRBD1. Germline CDR1 reads SGHTA; CDR2 reads FQGTGA. The CDR3 has 16 residues. With V trimmed by 4 bases and J by 4 bases, 10 bases remained unmatched. The CDR3 is CASSSSPNRGADTQYF. The CDR3 DNA reads TGTGCCAGCAGCTCAAGCCCGAACAGGGGGGCAGATACGCAGTATTTT.

The V and J genes are TRBV6-1 and TRBJ1-2; D not resolved. Trimming pared 2 bases from V and 7 bases from J, leaving 8 bases between. CDR3 length: 12 residues. CDR1 is MNHNS, CDR2 SASEGT, per germline. The CDR3 nucleotides are TGTGCCAGCAGTGAAAATGAGGGTGGCTACACCTTC. Translated: CASSENEGGYTF.

This sequence joins TRBV4-1 and TRBJ1-5, with D maybe TRBD1 (5 bases). V was shortened by 4 bases and J by 6 bases, with 19 bases between the two germline ends. Germline CDR1 and CDR2: MGHRA and YSYEKL. The CDR3 is 16 residues long. The CDR3 DNA sequence: TGCGCCAGCAGCCCGGGGCTGGGGGACTCAGGTCAGCCCCAGCATTTT. Its protein product is CASSPGLGDSGQPQHF.

V is TRBV29-1 and J is TRBJ2-5; perhaps TRBD1 as D (8 bases). Per germline, CDR1 SQVTM and CDR2 ANQGSEA. Trimming left V 1 base short and J 2 bases short, with 20 bases between. CDR3 length: 17 residues. The CDR3 here is CSVEGAGGGGPQETQYF. CDR3 DNA: TGCAGCGTTGAAGGGGCAGGGGGCGGGGGACCACAAGAGACCCAGTACTTC.

The J gene is TRBJ2-7, the V gene TRBV5-6; D is uncertain. In germline, CDR1 is SGHDT, CDR2 YYEEEE. V was pared by 0 bases and J by 2 bases, with 9 bases between. The CDR3 has 14 residues. As DNA, the CDR3 is TGTGCCAGCAGCTTGGGAGTCCGGGCCTACGAGCAGTACTTC. Translation: CASSLGVRAYEQYF.

V and J are TRBV5-1 and TRBJ2-6; D remains ambiguous. V lost 1 base, J lost 2 bases, and 7 bases lay in between. The V gene's germline CDR1 is SGHRS and CDR2 YFSETQ. The CDR3 totals 15 residues. The CDR3: CASSLNLAGANVLTF. The CDR3 region has the DNA TGCGCCAGCAGCTTGAACTTAGCTGGGGCCAACGTCCTGACTTTC.